This TCR beta chain is drawn from a study of OX40 agonist ivuxolimab in advanced cancers. About the investigation overall: The costimulatory receptor OX40 (CD134) was targeted by ivuxolimab, a fully human IgG2 agonistic monoclonal antibody. Patients were allowed to have had prior anti-PD-1, anti-PD-L1 or anti-CTLA-4 therapy, and more than 30% of the dose-escalation patients had previously received checkpoint inhibitors. The point of sequencing TCRbeta in the periphery was to test whether ivuxolimab changed TCR sequence diversity and drove clonal T-cell expansion. Partial responses were achieved by three dose-escalation patients, of whom one had hepatocellular carcinoma and two had cutaneous melanoma. The dose-escalation cohort was about 86% male with a mean age of around 62 years, ranging from roughly 23 to 80. The paper covers the monotherapy dose-escalation part of the phase I ivuxolimab trial, which included N of about 56 patients. Intravenous ivuxolimab was administered to patients every 2 weeks at six dose levels: 0.01, 0.1, 0.3, 1.5, 3 and 10 mg/kg. Of the approximately 50 patients in dose escalation, 19 had hepatocellular carcinoma, around 15 had melanoma, 9 had renal cell carcinoma and 9 had head and neck cancer.

Concerning this clone: The antigen this receptor binds is unknown. Base qualities are not recorded, but no much larger clone differs from it by a single base.

The trial excluded patients who had a history of autoimmune disease or who were on systemic immunosuppression. Peripheral blood for TCR sequencing was collected from all dose cohorts at baseline, on cycle 4 day 1, and on cycle 7 day 1. The samples were drawn from a first-in-human, open-label, multicenter phase I dose-escalation trial of ivuxolimab. Adults with locally advanced or metastatic melanoma, renal cell carcinoma, hepatocellular carcinoma or head and neck squamous cell carcinoma were enrolled in the trial. CD4+ and CD8+ T cells were sorted separately from peripheral blood before TCR sequencing. V is pared back by 7 bases and J by 5 bases, with 17 bases lying between the germline termini. The germline V gene (reference sequence) specifies LNHDA as CDR1 and SQIVND as CDR2. Including cysteine and phenylalanine, the CDR3 has 14 amino acids. Only CDR3 DNA is held: 42 bases, read in frame from base 1.

Points the paper makes about the study in general: Low levels of normalized T-cell clonal expansion were also seen in some patients who did not respond. In partial responders in the 0.1-3.0 mg/kg groups, normalized peripheral clonal expansion was found to be among the lowest, especially among CD8+ T cells. At doses from 0.1 to 3.0 mg/kg, clonal expansion was seen in both CD4+ and CD8+ blood T cells between baseline and week 6. After ivuxolimab, more expanded clones were found on average in CD8+ T cells than in CD4+ T cells. Which antigens the clonally expanded peripheral T cells were specific for was not determined.

For sequencing of the TCRbeta CDR3 region, genomic DNA was extracted from the sorted cells. The immunoSEQ Assay was used for sequencing of TCRbeta CDR3 regions. Here the immuneACCESS table is served through TCRdb, limited to in-frame sequences with V and J called. Missing clones are a known gap in these copies; in checked studies unresolved V genes cover under half, and the rest lacks a known reason. This sample comprises over 50,000 clones, around 92% of them detected only once. The leading ten clones occupy 23% of the sample. The clonotype was recovered from an adult with an advanced solid tumor such as melanoma, head and neck, liver or kidney cancer. The rearrangement joined TRBV19 to TRBJ1-1; the D region possibly corresponds to TRBD1 (5 bases align). Source: CD4+ or CD8+ T cells sorted from blood, taken in a trial of the OX40 agonist ivuxolimab. The nucleotide sequence reads TGTGCCAGTATCCCCAGGGCATATCGGACTGAAGCTTTCTTT. Translated, this is CASIPRAYRTEAFF.